A single sample gave rise to the 20 T cell receptor beta chains below, sequenced in a study of blood T cell repertoires in COVID-19 (dated by TCRdb to between 2020 and 2021). Library prep was done by the immunoSEQ multiplex PCR assay. TCRdb re-hosts the immuneACCESS table, in-frame sequences only. Its copies lack some clones; in the studies checked, an unresolved V gene accounts for under half of them, and the cause for the rest is not known. For this sample the table gives 470,000 or so clones, of which around nine tenths were detected only once. The ten largest clones take up approximately 2% of the sample. Sequenced material: PBMCs or T cells enriched from blood (not recorded which). These receptors all stem from a young woman with acute COVID-19.

The chain couples TRBV4-1 to TRBJ2-7, with D possibly TRBD1 on 5 matching bases. CDR1 and CDR2 from the germline V gene are MGHRA and YSYEKL. With 5 bases removed from V and 3 bases from J, the gap between germline ends came to 14 bases. The CDR3 is 14 residues long. CDR3: CASSARTNYYEQYF. CDR3 bases: TGCGCCAGCAGCGCTAGGACAAACTACTACGAGCAGTACTTC.

The V gene is TRBV7-5, the J gene TRBJ1-1; TRBD1, the table's D call, lacks a check against the DNA. TRBV7-5 corresponds to a pseudogene. The CDR3 is 17 residues long. CDR3 nucleotide sequence: TGTGCCAGAAGCACTACAGGGGGGGCACGACATTGGAGGGGAGCTTTCTTT. Its translation: CARSTTGGARHWRGAFF.

This clone was seen only a few times. The rearrangement joins TRBV5-1 to TRBJ2-2; D remains ambiguous. The CDR3 covers 15 residues. The V gene's germline CDR1 is SGHRS and CDR2 YFSETQ. Trimming cost V 0 bases and J 5 bases, with 11 bases left between them. CDR3 DNA sequence: TGCGCCAGCAGCTTGGGGTACTCCACTACCGGGGAGCTGTTTTTT. It is translated as CASSLGYSTTGELFF.

This clone appeared a few times. This chain joins TRBV5-1 and TRBJ1-3; no clear D. Looked up from germline, CDR1 is SGHRS and CDR2 is YFSETQ. Deletions cut 0 bases from V and 3 bases from J, with 10 bases between. The CDR3 totals 15 residues. CDR3 residues: CASSLGSGHGNTIYF. CDR3 in DNA: TGCGCCAGCAGCTTGGGATCGGGTCATGGAAACACCATATATTTT.

In regard to this clone: Other DNA sequences in this sample translate to the same CDR3. The chain recombines TRBV6-5 with TRBJ1-1; D remains ambiguous. This CDR3 contains 14 residues. Trimming took off 2 bases at V and 2 bases at J, with 9 bases between the two ends. Germline V gives CDR1 MNHEY, CDR2 SVGAGI. The CDR3 spells CASSYGGTNTEAFF. The DNA for the CDR3 is TGTGCCAGCAGTTACGGAGGAACCAACACTGAAGCTTTCTTT.

The rearrangement uses TRBV3-1 (or the pseudogene TRBV3-2) and TRBJ1-3, with TRBD1 matching 9 bases. The germline CDR1 and CDR2 sequences are LGHDT and YNNKEL (reference sequence). There are 15 residues in the CDR3. The V segment lost 4 bases and the J segment 3 bases; nucleotides outside the gene matches: 4. In DNA, the CDR3 is TGTGCCAGCAGCCCACAGGGGGCGCTTGGAAACACCATATATTTT. Translation: CASSPQGALGNTIYF.

The rearrangement links TRBV6-1 to TRBJ1-6; D unresolved. The CDR3 spans 14 residues. Germline V lookup: CDR1 MNHNS, CDR2 SASEGT. The V and J ends lost 0 bases and 15 bases respectively, with 15 bases between them. The CDR3 loop reads CASSEALAGSGLHF. CDR3 nucleotide sequence: TGTGCCAGCAGTGAAGCGCTCGCAGGTTCCGGCCTCCACTTT.

The gene calls are TRBV9 and TRBJ2-1; D may be TRBD2 (6 bases). V was trimmed by 0 bases and J by 5 bases, leaving 9 bases between them. This CDR3 has 14 amino acids. Germline CDR1 is SGDLS and CDR2 is YYNGEE. The DNA of the CDR3 is TGTGCCAGCAGCGTAGGGGACTGGGACAATGAGCAGTTCTTC. This sequence encodes CASSVGDWDNEQFF.

The rearrangement links TRBV6-5 to TRBJ1-3; D remains ambiguous. The CDR3 is made up of 14 amino acids. CDR1 and CDR2 from the germline V gene are MNHEY and SVGAGI. V lost 5 bases to trimming and J lost 1 base, with 9 bases between them. The CDR3 coding sequence is TGTGCCAGCAGTCCCCACGGGTCTGGAAACACCATATATTTT. Its protein is CASSPHGSGNTIYF.

This clone was seen only once. The chain is built from TRBV2 and TRBJ2-7, with 10 bases fitting TRBD1. Trimming took 6 bases from V and 0 from J; bases not matched to a gene: 5. CDR1 and CDR2 from the germline V gene are SNHLY and FYNNEI. The CDR3 runs 15 residues. As DNA, the CDR3 is TGTGCCAGCAGGAGGGACAGGGGCCCCTCCTACGAGCAGTACTTC. This codes for CASRRDRGPSYEQYF.

The gene calls are TRBV28 and TRBJ1-4, with 7 positions matching TRBD1. CDR3 length equals 14 residues. J lost 4 bases, V lost 6 bases, and 5 bases had no gene match. Per germline, CDR1 MDHEN and CDR2 SYDVKM. In nucleotides, the CDR3 is TGTGCCAGCAGCCTGGGACAGCATAATGAAAAACTGTTTTTT. It is translated as CASSLGQHNEKLFF.

The genes are TRBV18 and TRBJ1-1; a weak D match, TRBD1 (6 bases). Per germline, CDR1 KGHSH and CDR2 LQKENI. This CDR3 comprises 14 residues. Trimming left V 1 base short and J 5 bases short, with 11 bases between. CDR3 in amino acids: CASSPLQGKTEAFF. CDR3 in DNA: TGTGCCAGCTCACCACTACAGGGAAAAACTGAAGCTTTCTTT.

CDR3 DNA: TGTGCCAGCAGCACGCGACAGGCCTCTGAAGCTTTCTTT. This sequence encodes CASSTRQASEAFF. The chain recombines TRBV3-1 (or the pseudogene TRBV3-2) with TRBJ1-1; maybe TRBD1 (6 bases). The CDR3 runs 13 residues. V lost 5 bases and J lost 6, with 13 bases in between. Germline assignment: CDR1 LGHDT and CDR2 YNNKEL (reference sequence).

The V and J genes are TRBV2 and TRBJ2-5; TRBD1 might be the D (6 bases). The CDR3 runs to 14 residues. V lost 7 bases, J lost 2 bases, and 14 bases lay in between. Germline V CDR1 and CDR2: SNHLY, FYNNEI. The CDR3 reads CASISDSLQETQYF. The CDR3 region has the DNA TGTGCCAGCATTTCGGACAGCCTTCAAGAGACCCAGTACTTC.

V gene TRBV6-5 combines with J gene TRBJ2-3; 9 bases are shared with TRBD2. J gave up 1 base and V 2 bases, and 4 bases lay outside the gene matches. Germline V gene data show CDR1 as MNHEY and CDR2 as SVGAGI. The CDR3 is 16 amino acids. The CDR3 reads CASSYLASGGTDTQYF. CDR3 nucleotides: TGTGCCAGCAGTTACCTGGCTAGCGGGGGCACAGATACGCAGTATTTT.

This chain uses TRBV7-2 with TRBJ1-2; 7 bases agree with TRBD1. This CDR3 is 17 amino acids long. The germline CDR1 and CDR2 sequences are SGHTA and FQGNSA. V trimming: 5 bases; J trimming: 0 bases; junction bases outside the gene matches: 12. The CDR3, as DNA: TGTGCCAGCAGCCCTTTATCGACAGGGATCTCTAACTATGGCTACACCTTC. This encodes CASSPLSTGISNYGYTF.

V is TRBV3-1 (or the pseudogene TRBV3-2) and J is TRBJ2-7; 7 bases match TRBD2. The CDR3 totals 19 residues. CDR1 LGHDT and CDR2 YNNKEL come from the germline V gene (reference sequence). V shed 4 bases, J shed 3 bases, and the junction held 21 bases outside the gene matches. CDR3: CASSPTAPAGLGGSYEQYF. CDR3 nucleotides: TGTGCCAGCAGCCCGACGGCCCCCGCGGGCCTCGGGGGGAGCTACGAGCAGTACTTC.

The J gene is TRBJ2-3, the V gene TRBV7-3; 9 positions match TRBD2. V shed 6 bases and J 3 bases; nucleotides not matched to a gene: 4. Per germline, CDR1 SGHTA and CDR2 FQGTGA. The CDR3 spans 14 residues. As DNA, the CDR3 is TGTGCCAGCAGGCCTAGCGGGACGACAGATACGCAGTATTTT. This translates into CASRPSGTTDTQYF.

The rearrangement links TRBV6-5 to TRBJ2-7, with D possibly TRBD1 on 5 matching bases. CDR3 length: 14 residues. Germline assignment: CDR1 MNHEY and CDR2 SVGAGI. V gave up 2 bases and J gave up 2 bases, with 10 bases separating them. DNA of the CDR3: TGTGCCAGCAGTTACCGCCGCAGGGCCTACGAGCAGTACTTC. This translates into CASSYRRRAYEQYF.

This chain links TRBV19 with TRBJ2-2; D is possibly TRBD1 (5 bases). In germline, CDR1 is LNHDA, CDR2 SQIVND (reference sequence). V lost 6 bases and J 6 bases, leaving 11 bases between the germline ends. CDR3 length: 13 amino acids. As DNA, the CDR3 is TGTGCCAGTAGCCCCCAGGGTTCCGGGGAGCTGTTTTTT. It codes for CASSPQGSGELFF.